The clone carrying this TCR beta chain was recorded a few times. In the original processing: The authors estimated nucleated cell counts from reference gene primer amplification. Sequencing was performed with immunoSEQ multiplex PCR; in TCRdb, only in-frame clones are kept and a portion is missing. The V and J calls and clone size come from that table; D and trimming were worked out from the DNA. The data contain fewer than 200,000 clones, about 70% of them singletons. The V gene's germline CDR1 is SGHTA and CDR2 FQGNSA. The CDR3 is 15 residues long. Trimming stripped 1 base from V and 4 bases from J, with 8 bases between. This specimen belongs to a study of blood T cell repertoires in COVID-19. The wider study: Both acute and convalescent COVID-19 samples were obtained from the United States, Italy and Spain. From T cells, B-cell-depleted T cells, or PBMCs came the material, which was cDNA or gDNA.

The rearrangement links TRBV7-2 to TRBJ2-6; D not resolved. The source is a woman in her fifties or sixties with active or convalescent COVID-19. Sequences were obtained from peripheral blood. The CDR3 DNA sequence: TGTGCCAGCAGCTTAGTATACGGGGGGGCCAACGTCCTGACTTTC. Its protein is CASSLVYGGANVLTF.